This TCR beta chain was recorded in a study of PD-1 blockade in classical Hodgkin lymphoma (dated by TCRdb to 2018 to 2021). Study-wide context: Nivolumab dosing was 3 mg/kg intravenously every 2 weeks, continuing until either disease progression or unacceptable toxicity. To define a peripheral blood immune signature of response to PD-1 blockade in classical Hodgkin lymphoma, the study combined TCR beta sequencing with CyTOF. On the study overall, not on this receptor specifically: Baseline TCR diversity was reported to be lower in newly diagnosed patients than in healthy donors and to be lower still in relapsed/refractory patients. By C4D1, a significant rise was seen in CD4+ TCR diversity but not in CD8+ TCR diversity (p=0.0027 vs p=0.16), and the rise was most apparent among complete responders (p=0.02). Lower diversity was observed in patients in whom nivolumab was started less than 1 year after ASCT, and these patients were excluded from later analyses so that confounding by immune reconstitution would be avoided. Only a single clinical trial cohort was studied, and what caused the repertoire differences, possibly disease activity or prior therapy, remained undefined. Trial patients with a complete response had baseline diversity similar to that of newly diagnosed patients, while partial responders and progressors had significantly lower diversity.

Genomic DNA was isolated using the Qiagen DNeasy kit from unsorted PBMCs as well as from negatively selected CD4+ and CD8+ fractions. Amplification of TCR beta CDR3 regions was done by immunoSEQ multiplex PCR with primers that anneal to V and J segments. A synthetic immune receptor repertoire was used to minimize amplification bias, and any remaining bias was removed computationally after sequencing. Per the source publication's procedure: Repertoire diversity was quantified as the Shannon entropy index using custom Python scripts. Unsorted, CD4+ and CD8+ repertoires were examined separately, except in combined analyses, for which CD4+ and CD8+ sequences were merged in silico. A clone was considered expanded if an increase in frequency of at least 2-fold after treatment relative to C1D1 was found, and a pseudocount of 0.5 was applied to clones undetected at baseline. Clones with 0 or 1 copy at C1D1 were classified as singleton clones, and clones with 2 or more copies were classified as non-singleton clones. Clones expanded in unsorted samples were labelled as CD4+, CD8+ or unknown by matching protein sequences in sorted samples from the same patient. Wilcoxon tests on paired samples were used to test diversity changes from C1D1 to C4D1. TCRdb mirrors the immuneACCESS table, restricted to in-frame sequences. Some clones are absent from its copies; in checked studies, under half trace to an unresolved V gene, and the reason for the others is unknown. Clone size and the V and J calls come from that table; the DNA yielded D and trimming. A total of approximately 110,000 clones appear in this sample, roughly nine tenths of them only once. Around a fifth of the sample is in the top ten clones.

In light of the paper, this sample's time point label describes: cycle 4 day 1 (C4D1), after 6 weeks of nivolumab. Every trial patient had relapsed after autologous stem cell transplantation, and cohorts A, B and C differed in prior brentuximab vedotin exposure. The trial cohort comprised 56 patients with relapsed/refractory classical Hodgkin lymphoma whose best overall responses were complete response, partial response or progressive disease. Trial patients were treated with single-agent nivolumab in the multi-cohort phase II CheckMate 205 trial. An independent review committee assessed best overall response using the 2007 International Working Group response criteria. Trial PBMCs were obtained immediately prior to nivolumab initiation (C1D1) and on therapy at cycle 2 day 1 and cycle 4 day 1. Peripheral blood was collected in 8 mL Vacutainer Cell Preparation Tubes, from which PBMCs were isolated by centrifugation and then cryopreserved.

For this clone: Its antigen is unknown. Base qualities are not provided; no much larger clone lies one nucleotide away.

Reading the germline V gene gives CDR1 KGHSH and CDR2 LQKENI. Unmatched junction bases come to 2, with V trimmed by 3 bases and J by 0 bases. The cysteine opens and the phenylalanine closes a CDR3 of 14 amino acids. CDR3 DNA is the only sequence kept; it has 42 bases, read in frame from the first base. The source is a human donor with classical Hodgkin lymphoma. The chain is made from TRBV18 and TRBJ2-7, with 7 middle bases fitting TRBD1. The sequenced sample was peripheral blood mononuclear cells (PBMCs), obtained before the fourth cycle of nivolumab. Read as DNA, the sequence is TGTGCCAGCTCACCGGGACAGCTCTCCTACGAGCAGTACTTC. This codes for CASSPGQLSYEQYF.